This TCR beta chain was profiled in a study of long-term antiretroviral therapy in people with HIV. Study-wide results and limits: Spans of CDR3 length were tighter for HIV repertoires than for controls. Post-ART samples showed increased diversity that remained below transplant donor control levels.

Investigators performed immunoSEQ version v3.0 at survey level. Measured with immunoSEQ multiplex PCR; TCRdb has only the in-frame clones, and not every one. The sample carries 20,000 to 25,000 clones, roughly 85% recorded once. Of note for this clone: What it recognizes is unknown.

The source material was unsorted PBMCs, sampled at the start of antiretroviral therapy. This TCR was recovered from a man in his fifties or sixties with HIV.

The CDR3 nucleotides read TGTGCCAGCTCACCACGGGGTGGGGTCACTGAAGCTTTCTTT. It encodes CASSPRGGVTEAFF. This sequence joins TRBV18 and TRBJ1-1; D call uncertain. The CDR3 is 14 residues long. Trimming took 1 base from V and 4 from J, leaving 10 bases between them. The germline gives CDR1 KGHSH, CDR2 LQKENI.